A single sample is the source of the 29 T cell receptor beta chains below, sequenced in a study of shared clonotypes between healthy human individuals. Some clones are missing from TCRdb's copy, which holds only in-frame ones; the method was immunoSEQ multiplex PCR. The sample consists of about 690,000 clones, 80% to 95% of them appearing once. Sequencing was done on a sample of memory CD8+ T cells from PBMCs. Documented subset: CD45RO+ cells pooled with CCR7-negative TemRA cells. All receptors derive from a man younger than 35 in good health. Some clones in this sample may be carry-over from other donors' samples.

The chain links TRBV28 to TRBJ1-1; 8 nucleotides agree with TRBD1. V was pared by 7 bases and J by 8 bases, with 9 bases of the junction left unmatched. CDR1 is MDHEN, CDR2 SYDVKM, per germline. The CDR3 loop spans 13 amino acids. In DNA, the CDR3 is TGTGCCAGCAACCTTGCGACAGGGGCCGAAGCTTTCTTT. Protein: CASNLATGAEAFF.

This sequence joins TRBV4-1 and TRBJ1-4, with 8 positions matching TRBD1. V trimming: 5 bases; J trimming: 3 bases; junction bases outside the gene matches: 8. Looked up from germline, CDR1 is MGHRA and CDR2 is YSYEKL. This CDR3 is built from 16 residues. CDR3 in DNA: TGCGCCAGCAGCTACAGGGGGATTCTGGCTAATGAAAAACTGTTTTTT. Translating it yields CASSYRGILANEKLFF.

DNA of the CDR3: TGTGCCAGCAGTTTAAGGCAGGCTTATGGCTACACCTTC. Protein: CASSLRQAYGYTF. This chain joins TRBV27 and TRBJ1-2; the D is unclear. CDR1 and CDR2 from the germline V gene are MNHEY and SMNVEV (reference sequence). This CDR3 has 13 residues. V lost 2 bases, J lost 5 bases, and 9 bases lay in between.

The CDR3 DNA reads as TGTGCCAGCAGTGACCCTATGGGGAATGAGCAGTTCTTC. This gives the protein CASSDPMGNEQFF. The V gene is TRBV25-1, the J gene TRBJ2-1, with D unresolved. CDR1 is MGHDK, CDR2 SYGVNS, per germline. This CDR3 spans 13 amino acids. Deletions cut 3 bases from V and 7 bases from J, with 10 bases between. Full variable domain (missing parts from reference TRBV25-1 and TRBJ2-1): EADIYQTPRYLVIGTGKKITLECSQTMGHDKMYWYQQDPGMELHLIHYSYGVNSTEKGDLSSESTVSRIRTEHFPLTLESARPSHTSQYLCASSDPMGNEQFFGPGTRLTVL.

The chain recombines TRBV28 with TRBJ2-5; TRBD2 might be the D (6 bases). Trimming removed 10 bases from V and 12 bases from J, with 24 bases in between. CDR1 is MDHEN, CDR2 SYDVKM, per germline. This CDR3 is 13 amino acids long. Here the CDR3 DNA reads TGTGCCACATACCAAACCGGGACTTTATTTGAGTACTTC. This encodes CATYQTGTLFEYF.

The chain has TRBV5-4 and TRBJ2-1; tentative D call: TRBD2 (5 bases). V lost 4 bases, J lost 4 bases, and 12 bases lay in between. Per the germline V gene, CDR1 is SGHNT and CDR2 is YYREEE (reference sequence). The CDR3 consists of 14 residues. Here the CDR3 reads CASSPGLEYNEQFF. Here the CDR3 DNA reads TGTGCCAGCAGCCCGGGGTTAGAGTACAATGAGCAGTTCTTC.

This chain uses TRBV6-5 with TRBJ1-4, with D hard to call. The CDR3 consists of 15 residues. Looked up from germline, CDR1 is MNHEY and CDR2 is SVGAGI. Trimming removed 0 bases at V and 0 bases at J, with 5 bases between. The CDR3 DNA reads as TGTGCCAGCAGTTACTCGTACACAACTAATGAAAAACTGTTTTTT. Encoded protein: CASSYSYTTNEKLFF.

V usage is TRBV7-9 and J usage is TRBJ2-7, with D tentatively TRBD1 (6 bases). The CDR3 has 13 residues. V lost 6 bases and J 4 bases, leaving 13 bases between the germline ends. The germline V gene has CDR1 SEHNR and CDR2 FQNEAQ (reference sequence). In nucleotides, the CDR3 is TGTGCCAGCAGGGGACCGACAGGTTACGAGCAGTACTTC. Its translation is CASRGPTGYEQYF.

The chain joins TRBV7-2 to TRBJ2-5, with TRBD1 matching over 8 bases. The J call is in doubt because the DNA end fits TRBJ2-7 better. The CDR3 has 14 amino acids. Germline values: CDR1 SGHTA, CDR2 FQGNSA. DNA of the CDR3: TGTGCCAGCAGCCGGACAGGGCGAAGGTACGAGCAGTACTTC. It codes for CASSRTGRRYEQYF.

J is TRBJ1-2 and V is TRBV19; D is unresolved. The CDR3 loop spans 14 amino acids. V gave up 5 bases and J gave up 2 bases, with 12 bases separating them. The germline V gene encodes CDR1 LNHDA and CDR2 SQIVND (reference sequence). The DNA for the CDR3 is TGTGCCAGTAGTCTGTCAGAGAAGAACTATGGCTACACCTTC. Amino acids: CASSLSEKNYGYTF.

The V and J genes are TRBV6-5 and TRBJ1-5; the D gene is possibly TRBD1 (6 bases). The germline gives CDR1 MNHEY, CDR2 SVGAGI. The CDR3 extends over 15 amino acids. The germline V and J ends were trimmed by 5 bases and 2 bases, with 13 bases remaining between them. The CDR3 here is CASSAKGVCNQPQHF. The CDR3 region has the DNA TGTGCCAGCAGTGCTAAGGGGGTTTGCAATCAGCCCCAGCATTTT.

DNA of the CDR3: TGCGCCAGCAGTCAATCTGATTTCAGGGGGCATGGAGATACGCAGTATTTT. Its translation is CASSQSDFRGHGDTQYF. This chain uses TRBV23-1 with TRBJ2-3, with TRBD1 matching 8 bases. TRBV23-1 counts as an open reading frame of uncertain function. J was trimmed by 5 bases and V by 0 bases; bases with no gene match: 10. This CDR3 has 17 amino acids.

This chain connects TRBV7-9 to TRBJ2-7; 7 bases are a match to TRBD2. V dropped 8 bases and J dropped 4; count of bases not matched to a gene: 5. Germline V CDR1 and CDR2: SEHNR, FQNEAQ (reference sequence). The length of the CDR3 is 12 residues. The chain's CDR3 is CASGASGYEQYF. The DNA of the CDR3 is TGTGCCAGCGGTGCTAGCGGATACGAGCAGTACTTC. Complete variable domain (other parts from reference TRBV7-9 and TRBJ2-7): DTGVSQNPRHKITKRGQNVTFRCDPISEHNRLYWYRQTLGQGPEFLTYFQNEAQLEKSRLLSDRFSAERPKGSFSTLEIQRTEQGDSAMYLCASGASGYEQYFGPGTRLTVT.

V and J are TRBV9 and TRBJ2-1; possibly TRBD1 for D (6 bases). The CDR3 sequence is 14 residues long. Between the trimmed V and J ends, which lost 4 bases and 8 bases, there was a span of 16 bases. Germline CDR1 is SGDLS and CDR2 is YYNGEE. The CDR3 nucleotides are TGTGCCAGCAGCCTTTCGTCACAGGGACATGAGCAGTTCTTC. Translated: CASSLSSQGHEQFF.

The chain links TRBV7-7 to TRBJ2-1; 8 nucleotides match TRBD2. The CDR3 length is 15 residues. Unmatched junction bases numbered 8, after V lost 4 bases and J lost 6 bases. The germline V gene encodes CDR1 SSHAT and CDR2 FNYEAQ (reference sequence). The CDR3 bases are TGTGCCAGCAGCTCCGGACTAGCTGCCATCAATGAGCAGTTCTTC. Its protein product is CASSSGLAAINEQFF.

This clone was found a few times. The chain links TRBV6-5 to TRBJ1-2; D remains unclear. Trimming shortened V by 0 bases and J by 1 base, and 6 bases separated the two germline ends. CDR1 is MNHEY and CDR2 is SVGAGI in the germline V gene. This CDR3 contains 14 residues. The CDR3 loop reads CASSYSSSNYGYTF. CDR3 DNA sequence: TGTGCCAGCAGTTACTCGTCCAGTAACTATGGCTACACCTTC.

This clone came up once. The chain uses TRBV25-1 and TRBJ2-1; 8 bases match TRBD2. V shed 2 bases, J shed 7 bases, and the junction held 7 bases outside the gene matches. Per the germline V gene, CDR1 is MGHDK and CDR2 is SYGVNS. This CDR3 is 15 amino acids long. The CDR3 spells CASSEMGLVKNEQFF. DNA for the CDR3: TGTGCCAGCAGTGAAATGGGACTAGTCAAGAATGAGCAGTTCTTC.

For the CDR3, the DNA is TGCGCCAGCAGCCAAGATCCCCGGACGGCTTACAATGAGCAGTTCTTC. It codes for CASSQDPRTAYNEQFF. The V gene is TRBV4-1, the J gene TRBJ2-1; D ambiguous. Germline CDR1 is MGHRA and CDR2 is YSYEKL. V dropped 0 bases and J dropped 4 bases, with 13 bases sitting between them. This CDR3 region has 16 residues.

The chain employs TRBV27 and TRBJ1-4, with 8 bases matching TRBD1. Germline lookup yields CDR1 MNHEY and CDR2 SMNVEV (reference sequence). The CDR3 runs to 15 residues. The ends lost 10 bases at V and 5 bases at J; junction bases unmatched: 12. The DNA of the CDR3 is TGTGCCAACTTCGACCAGGGGGCGACCAATGAAAAACTGTTTTTT. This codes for CANFDQGATNEKLFF.

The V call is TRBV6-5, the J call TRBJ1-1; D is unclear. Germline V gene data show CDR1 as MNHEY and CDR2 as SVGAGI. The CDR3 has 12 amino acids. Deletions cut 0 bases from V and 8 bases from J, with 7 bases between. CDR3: CASSYSTGEAFF. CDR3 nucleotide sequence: TGTGCCAGCAGTTACTCGACGGGGGAAGCTTTCTTT.

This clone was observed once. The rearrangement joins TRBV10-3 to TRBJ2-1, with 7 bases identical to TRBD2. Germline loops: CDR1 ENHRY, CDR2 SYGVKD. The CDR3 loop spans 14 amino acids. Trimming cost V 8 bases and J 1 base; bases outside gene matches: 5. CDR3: CAIAGVLSYNEQFF. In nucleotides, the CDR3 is TGTGCCATCGCGGGGGTTCTATCCTACAATGAGCAGTTCTTC.

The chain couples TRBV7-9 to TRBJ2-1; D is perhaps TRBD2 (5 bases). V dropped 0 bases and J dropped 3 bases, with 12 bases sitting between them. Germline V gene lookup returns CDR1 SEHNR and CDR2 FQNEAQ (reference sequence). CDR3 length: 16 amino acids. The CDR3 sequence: CASSLAFGLIYNEQFF. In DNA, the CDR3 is TGTGCCAGCAGCTTAGCTTTCGGACTTATCTACAATGAGCAGTTCTTC.

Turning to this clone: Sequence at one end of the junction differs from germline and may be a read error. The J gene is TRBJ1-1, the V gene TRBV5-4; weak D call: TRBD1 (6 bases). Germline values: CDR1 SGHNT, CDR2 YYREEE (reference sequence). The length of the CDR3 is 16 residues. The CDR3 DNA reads TGTGCCAGCAGCTTTAATGGACAGACGATGAACAGTGAAGCTTTCTTT. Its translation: CASSFNGQTMNSEAFF.

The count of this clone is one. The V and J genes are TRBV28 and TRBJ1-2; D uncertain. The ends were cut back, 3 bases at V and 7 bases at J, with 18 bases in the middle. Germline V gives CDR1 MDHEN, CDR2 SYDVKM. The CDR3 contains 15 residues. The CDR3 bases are TGTGCCAGCAGTTTCCCTGGGATCATCGTGGGTGGCTACACCTTC. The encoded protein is CASSFPGIIVGGYTF.

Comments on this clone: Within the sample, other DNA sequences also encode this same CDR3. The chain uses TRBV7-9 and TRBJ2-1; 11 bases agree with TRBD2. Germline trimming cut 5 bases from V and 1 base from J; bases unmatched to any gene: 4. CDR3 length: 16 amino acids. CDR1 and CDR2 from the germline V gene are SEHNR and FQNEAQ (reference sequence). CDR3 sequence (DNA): TGTGCCAGCAGCCCTCGACTAGCGGGATCCTACAATGAGCAGTTCTTC. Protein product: CASSPRLAGSYNEQFF. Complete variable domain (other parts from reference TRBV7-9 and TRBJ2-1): DTGVSQNPRHKITKRGQNVTFRCDPISEHNRLYWYRQTLGQGPEFLTYFQNEAQLEKSRLLSDRFSAERPKGSFSTLEIQRTEQGDSAMYLCASSPRLAGSYNEQFFGPGTRLTVL.

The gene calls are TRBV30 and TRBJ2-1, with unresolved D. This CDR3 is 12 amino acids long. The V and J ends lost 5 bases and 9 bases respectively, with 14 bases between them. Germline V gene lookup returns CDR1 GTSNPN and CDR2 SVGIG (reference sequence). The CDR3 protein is CAWEGPGLEQFF. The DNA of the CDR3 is TGTGCCTGGGAAGGACCCGGCCTTGAGCAGTTCTTC.

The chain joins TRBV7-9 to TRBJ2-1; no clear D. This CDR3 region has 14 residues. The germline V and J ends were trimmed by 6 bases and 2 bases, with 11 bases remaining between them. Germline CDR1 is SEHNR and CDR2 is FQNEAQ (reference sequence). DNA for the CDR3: TGTGCCAGCAGGAGCGAAGGCCCCTACAATGAGCAGTTCTTC. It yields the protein CASRSEGPYNEQFF. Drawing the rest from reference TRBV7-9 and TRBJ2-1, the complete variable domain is DTGVSQNPRHKITKRGQNVTFRCDPISEHNRLYWYRQTLGQGPEFLTYFQNEAQLEKSRLLSDRFSAERPKGSFSTLEIQRTEQGDSAMYLCASRSEGPYNEQFFGPGTRLTVL.

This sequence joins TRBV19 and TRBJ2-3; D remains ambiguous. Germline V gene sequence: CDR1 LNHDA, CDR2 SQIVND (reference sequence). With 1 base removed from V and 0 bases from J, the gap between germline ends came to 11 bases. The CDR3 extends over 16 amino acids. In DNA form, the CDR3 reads TGTGCCAGTAGTATAGGGGCTCGCCCTAGCACAGATACGCAGTATTTT. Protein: CASSIGARPSTDTQYF.

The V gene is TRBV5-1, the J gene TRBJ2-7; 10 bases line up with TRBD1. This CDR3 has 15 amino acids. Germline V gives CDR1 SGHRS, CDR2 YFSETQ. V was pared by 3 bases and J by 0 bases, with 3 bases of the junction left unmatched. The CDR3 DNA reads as TGCGCCAGCAGCTCTTGGACAGGGGGCTCCTACGAGCAGTACTTC. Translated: CASSSWTGGSYEQYF.